Listed here are 7 T cell receptor beta chains from one sample, sequenced in a study of CD8 T cells in Susac syndrome. Random hexamers primed reverse transcription of about 0.5 to 1 ug RNA. Via MiXCR, TCRdb re-called the immunoSEQ multiplex PCR reads, giving one row per CDR3 protein. The sample yields 350,000 to 550,000 distinct CDR3 sequences, more than 70% seen once. The sequenced sample consisted of CD8+ T cells from PBMCs. Receptor source: a human donor with multiple sclerosis.

V usage is TRBV30 and J usage is TRBJ2-1; D remains unclear. The germline V gene encodes CDR1 GTSNPN and CDR2 SVGIG (reference sequence). Trimming took off 3 bases at V and 8 bases at J, with 11 bases between the two ends. This CDR3 has 12 residues. The CDR3 here is CAWSVTNHEQFF. In DNA form, the CDR3 reads TGTGCCTGGAGCGTAACTAACCATGAGCAGTTCTTC.

The chain couples TRBV11-2 to TRBJ2-7; D possibly corresponds to TRBD2 (5 bases). Germline V gene sequence: CDR1 SGHAT, CDR2 FQNNGV. Trimming left V 7 bases short and J 3 bases short, with 13 bases between. This CDR3 has 13 amino acids. CDR3 loop: CASNGLGYYEQYF. In nucleotides, the CDR3 is TGTGCCAGCAACGGACTGGGCTACTACGAGCAGTACTTC.

The V gene is TRBV28, the J gene TRBJ2-5, with TRBD1 as a possible D gene (5 bases). The CDR3 is made up of 13 amino acids. Germline CDR1 is MDHEN and CDR2 is SYDVKM. With 6 bases removed from V and 5 bases from J, the gap between germline ends came to 13 bases. DNA for the CDR3: TGTGCCAGCAGCCCTTACCAGGGCGAGACCCAGTACTTC. Residues: CASSPYQGETQYF.

CDR3 in DNA: TGCGCCAGCAGCCAAGGGGGAGGGGGACTTGGGGCCAACGTCCTGACTTTC. Its translation is CASSQGGGGLGANVLTF. The chain links TRBV4-1 to TRBJ2-6; tentatively, D is TRBD2 (7 bases). V lost 1 base and J lost 3, with 13 bases in between. Germline loops: CDR1 MGHRA, CDR2 YSYEKL. The CDR3 has 17 residues.

The genes are TRBV12-3 or TRBV12-4 and TRBJ2-7; D perhaps matches TRBD1 (6 bases). The CDR3 runs to 14 residues. Between the trimmed V and J ends, which lost 6 bases and 0 bases, there was a span of 12 bases. This CDR3 is CASSPGTHSYEQYF. In DNA, the CDR3 is TGTGCCAGCAGCCCCGGGACACACTCCTACGAGCAGTACTTC.

This clonotype occurred a few times. V usage is TRBV19 and J usage is TRBJ1-1, with 11 nucleotides matching TRBD1. The CDR3 has 14 residues. With 5 bases clipped from V and 5 bases from J, the junction kept 4 bases outside the gene matches. CDR1 LNHDA and CDR2 SQIVND come from the germline V gene (reference sequence). CDR3: CASSFGQGATEAFF. The CDR3 DNA is TGTGCCAGTAGTTTCGGACAGGGGGCAACTGAAGCTTTCTTT.

V gene TRBV12-3 or TRBV12-4 combines with J gene TRBJ1-5, with D unresolved. The CDR3 extends over 16 amino acids. V dropped 3 bases and J dropped 4 bases, with 16 bases sitting between them. The CDR3 sequence: CASSFINWPQNQPQHF. The CDR3 DNA sequence: TGTGCCAGCAGTTTTATAAATTGGCCGCAAAATCAGCCCCAGCATTTT.